The source of this TCR beta chain is a study of cytomegalovirus exposure and HLA in healthy donors. Whole-study context: As an earlier analysis found, 150 million to 200 million T cells yielded over 95 million unique TCR beta sequences.

Researchers ran the PCR with 60 Vbeta and 13 Jbeta primers. Sequenced by immunoSEQ multiplex PCR; TCRdb stores in-frame clones only, minus some. Here the sample spans some 150,000 clones, 70% to 80% being singletons. The study, taken as a whole, reports: A reported reduction in N-insertions relative to the 666-donor mean was seen in an Asian-associated ancestry cluster in a later analysis.

After removal of 5 bases from V and 4 bases from J, the junction contained 6 bases not matched to a gene. CDR1 and CDR2 (germline): SGHNT, YYREEE (reference sequence). The CDR3 spans 15 residues. To note about this clone: Its antigen is currently unknown.

The rearrangement joins TRBV5-4 to TRBJ2-3, with 11 bases identical to TRBD2. The receptor was isolated from a human donor in good health. Sequencing was carried out using PBMCs. In DNA form, the CDR3 reads TGTGCCAGCAGTCCGACTAGCGGGACGGCAGATACGCAGTATTTT. Protein sequence: CASSPTSGTADTQYF. Full variable domain (rest looked up from reference TRBV5-4 and TRBJ2-3): ETGVTQSPTHLIKTRGQQVTLRCSSQSGHNTVSWYQQALGQGPQFIFQYYREEENGRGNFPPRFSGLQFPNYSSELNVNALELDDSALYLCASSPTSGTADTQYFGPGTRLTVL.